The clone carrying this T cell receptor (beta chain) was seen just once. What it recognizes is unknown. The sample comes from a study of shared clonotypes between healthy human individuals. Notes on the study in general: When compared with the clonotypes that were shared by all four sorted-subset donors, the non-shared clonotypes turned out to have lower generation probabilities.

The repertoire was sequenced with immunoSEQ multiplex PCR; TCRdb's copy has only in-frame clones and lacks some. This sample has millions of clones; approximately 90% occur once, and the top ten carry 0.14%. Germline CDR1 is MNHEY and CDR2 is SMNVEV (reference sequence). The CDR3 is 13 residues long. Trimming stripped 2 bases from V and 5 bases from J, with 7 bases between. The V gene is TRBV27, the J gene TRBJ2-1; no reliable D call. This clonotype was sampled from a man between 18 and 29 years old in good health. The sample comprised naive CD4+ T cells sorted from blood. Subset described: CD45RA+ positively selected. This chain's CDR3 is CASSLELDNEQFF. The CDR3 DNA reads as TGTGCCAGCAGTTTAGAACTTGACAATGAGCAGTTCTTC.